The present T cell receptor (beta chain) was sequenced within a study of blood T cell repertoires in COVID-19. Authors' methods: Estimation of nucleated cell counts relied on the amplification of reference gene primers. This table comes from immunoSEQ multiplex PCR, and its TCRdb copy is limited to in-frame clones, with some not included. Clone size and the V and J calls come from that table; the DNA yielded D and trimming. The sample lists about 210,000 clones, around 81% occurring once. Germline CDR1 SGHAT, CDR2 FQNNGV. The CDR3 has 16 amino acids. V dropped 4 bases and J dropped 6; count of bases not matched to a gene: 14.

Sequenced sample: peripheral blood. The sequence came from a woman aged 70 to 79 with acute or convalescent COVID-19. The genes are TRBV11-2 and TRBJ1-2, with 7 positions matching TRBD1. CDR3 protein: CASSSLRQGRLDGYTF. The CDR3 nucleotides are TGTGCCAGCAGCTCGTTACGACAGGGTCGGTTAGATGGCTACACCTTC.